This record covers a single T cell receptor beta chain. Its antigen is unidentified. V was shortened by 6 bases and J by 4 bases, with 19 bases between the two germline ends. Germline V lookup: CDR1 MDHEN, CDR2 SYDVKM. The CDR3 has 16 residues. The sample belongs to a study of shared clonotypes between healthy human individuals. The study, taken as a whole, reports: Tissue TCR repertoires likely differ from these blood-only repertoires.

The unsorted samples took around 81 million PBMCs to get genomic DNA. Per the study methods: From ImmunoSEQ came sequences covering only the junction and carrying no quality scores, so filtering differed. Sequenced by immunoSEQ multiplex PCR; TCRdb stores in-frame clones only, minus some. Clone size and V and J calls were adopted from that table, with D and trimming inferred from the DNA. The table includes approximately 500,000 clones, roughly 80% detected once. This clonotype was sampled from a woman in her 40s in good health. Some clones in this sample may be carry-over from other donors' samples. Material for sequencing was PBMCs. The genes are TRBV28 and TRBJ1-5; D ambiguous. CDR3 in DNA: TGTGCCAGCAGACCCCGGGCTGCGGCCCTAAATCAGCCCCAGCATTTT. This codes for CASRPRAAALNQPQHF.